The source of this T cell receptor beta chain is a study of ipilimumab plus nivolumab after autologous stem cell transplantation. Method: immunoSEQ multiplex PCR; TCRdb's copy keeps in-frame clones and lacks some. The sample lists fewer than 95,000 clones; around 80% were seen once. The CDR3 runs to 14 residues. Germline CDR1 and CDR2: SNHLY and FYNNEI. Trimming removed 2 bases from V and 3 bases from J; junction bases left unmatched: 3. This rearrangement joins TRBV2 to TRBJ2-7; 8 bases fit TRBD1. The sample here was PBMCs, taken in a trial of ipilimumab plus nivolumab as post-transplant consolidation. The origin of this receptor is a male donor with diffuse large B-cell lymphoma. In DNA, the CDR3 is TGTGCCAGCAGTGAACTTGGGACAGGCTACGAGCAGTACTTC. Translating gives CASSELGTGYEQYF.